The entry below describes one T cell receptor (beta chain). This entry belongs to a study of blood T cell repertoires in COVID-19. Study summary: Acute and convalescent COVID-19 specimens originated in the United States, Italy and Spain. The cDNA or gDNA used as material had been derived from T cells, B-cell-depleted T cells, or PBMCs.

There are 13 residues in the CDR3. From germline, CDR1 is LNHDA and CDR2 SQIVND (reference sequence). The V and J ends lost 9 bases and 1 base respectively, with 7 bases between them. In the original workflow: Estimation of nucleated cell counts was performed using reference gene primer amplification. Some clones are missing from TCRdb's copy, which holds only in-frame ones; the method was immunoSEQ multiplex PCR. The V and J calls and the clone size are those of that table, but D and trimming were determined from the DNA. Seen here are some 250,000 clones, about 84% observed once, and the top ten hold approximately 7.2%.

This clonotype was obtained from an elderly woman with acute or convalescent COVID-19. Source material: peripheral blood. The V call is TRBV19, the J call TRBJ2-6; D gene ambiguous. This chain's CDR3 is CASTESGANVLTF. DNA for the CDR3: TGTGCCAGCACAGAATCTGGGGCCAACGTCCTGACTTTC. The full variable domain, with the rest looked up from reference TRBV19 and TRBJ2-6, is DGGITQSPKYLFRKEGQNVTLSCEQNLNHDAMYWYRQDPGQGLRLIYYSQIVNDFQKGDIAEGYSVSREKKESFPLTVTSAQKNPTAFYLCASTESGANVLTFGAGSRLTVL.